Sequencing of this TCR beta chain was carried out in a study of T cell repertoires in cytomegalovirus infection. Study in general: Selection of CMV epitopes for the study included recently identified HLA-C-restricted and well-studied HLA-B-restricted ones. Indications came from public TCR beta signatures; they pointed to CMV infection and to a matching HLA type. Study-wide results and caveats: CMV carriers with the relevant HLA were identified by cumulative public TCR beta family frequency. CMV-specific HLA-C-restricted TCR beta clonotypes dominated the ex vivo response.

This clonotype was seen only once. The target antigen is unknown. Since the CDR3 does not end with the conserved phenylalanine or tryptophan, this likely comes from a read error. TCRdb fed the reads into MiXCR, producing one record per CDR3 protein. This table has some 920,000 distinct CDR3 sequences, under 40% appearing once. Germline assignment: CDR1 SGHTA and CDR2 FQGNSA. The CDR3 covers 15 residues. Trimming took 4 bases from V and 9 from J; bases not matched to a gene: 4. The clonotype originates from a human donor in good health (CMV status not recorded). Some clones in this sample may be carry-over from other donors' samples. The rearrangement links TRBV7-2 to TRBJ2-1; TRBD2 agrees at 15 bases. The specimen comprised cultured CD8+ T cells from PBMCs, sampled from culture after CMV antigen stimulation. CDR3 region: CASSSWTSGGAEQFV. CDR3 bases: TGTGCCAGCAGCTCTTGGACTAGCGGGGGGGCTGAGCAGTTCGTC.